This TCR beta chain was documented in a study of T cell changes during pregnancy in multiple sclerosis. Trimming left V 6 bases short and J 8 bases short, with 16 bases between. The CDR3 spans 13 residues. The germline gives CDR1 MNHNY, CDR2 SVGAGI (reference sequence). This clone has only one observation. Only in-frame clones appear in the TCRdb table, and some are missing; sequencing was by immunoSEQ multiplex PCR. The sample shows some 49,000 clones, 90% of them seen only once. The origin of this receptor is a female donor in good health, enrolled as a control in a pregnancy study. The sequences come from peripheral blood, collected after pregnancy. The chain is built from TRBV6-6 and TRBJ1-2; unclear D gene. CDR3 loop: CASSDEGLEGYTF. CDR3 nucleotides: TGTGCCAGCAGCGACGAAGGCTTGGAGGGCTACACCTTC.